The 27 T cell receptor beta chains given below trace back to one sample, sequenced in a study of early T cells in non-severe SARS-CoV-2 infection (dated by TCRdb to about 2021). The method was 5' RACE. Data came from a NextSeq 500. TCRdb cleaned the public reads at Q25 with fastp, built clones with MiXCR and kept in-frame beta chains. Every CDR3 protein is listed once, alongside the most common genes and DNA of its rows. The sample table holds about 80,000 distinct CDR3 sequences, of which 12% were seen once. 2.6% of the sample is held by the ten biggest clonotypes. The material sequenced was whole blood. The receptors stem from an adult who was a healthcare worker with PCR-confirmed SARS-CoV-2 infection or an uninfected control (not recorded which).

Only a few counts were recorded for this clonotype. The chain uses TRBV28 and TRBJ2-4; D gene ambiguous. The CDR3 has 17 residues. V lost 5 bases, J lost 2 bases, and 19 bases lay in between. Germline V lookup: CDR1 MDHEN, CDR2 SYDVKM. The DNA of the CDR3 is TGTGCCAGCAGTATTATAAAGGGCAGCACCACCAAAAACATTCAGTACTTC. Protein sequence: CASSIIKGSTTKNIQYF.

This chain connects TRBV5-1 to TRBJ2-5, with 7 positions matching TRBD2. Trimming at V came to 6 bases and at J to 6 bases, leaving 20 bases not matched to a gene. Germline values: CDR1 SGHRS, CDR2 YFSETQ. The CDR3 is 17 residues long. The CDR3 sequence: CASNLGNPSGTFKTQYF. DNA of the CDR3: TGCGCCAGCAACCTAGGGAACCCTAGCGGCACTTTTAAGACCCAGTACTTC.

This clonotype occurred many times. This rearrangement joins TRBV7-2 to TRBJ2-7, with 12 positions matching TRBD2. The CDR3 runs 16 residues. V was pared by 1 base and J by 2 bases, with 3 bases of the junction left unmatched. Germline CDR1 and CDR2: SGHTA and FQGNSA. The DNA of the CDR3 is TGTGCCAGCAGCTTAGAACTAGCGGGGGGCCCCTACGAGCAGTACTTC. Its protein product is CASSLELAGGPYEQYF.

This clonotype was detected only a few times. The CDR3 protein is CASSSRQIQETQYF. The CDR3 DNA reads as TGTGCCAGCAGTTCCCGACAGATCCAAGAGACCCAGTACTTC. V and J are TRBV28 and TRBJ2-5, with D possibly TRBD1 on 5 matching bases. Germline loops: CDR1 MDHEN, CDR2 SYDVKM. Trimming took 4 bases from V and 1 from J, leaving 10 bases between them. This CDR3 is built from 14 residues.

The V gene is TRBV7-6, the J gene TRBJ2-5; 8 bases are shared with TRBD2. The V gene's germline CDR1 is SGHVS and CDR2 FNYEAQ. This CDR3 is 13 amino acids long. With 7 bases clipped from V and 3 bases from J, the junction kept 4 bases outside the gene matches. The CDR3 loop is CASIGLAEETQYF. The CDR3 coding sequence is TGTGCCAGCATCGGACTAGCAGAAGAGACCCAGTACTTC.

The table lists this clonotype with many counts. CDR3 nucleotides: TGCAGCGCCAGCAGAGGACAAGTGAACACTGAAGCTTTCTTT. It yields the protein CSASRGQVNTEAFF. The chain links TRBV29-1 to TRBJ1-1; TRBD1 is a possible D gene (5 bases). Trimming removed 7 bases at V and 0 bases at J, with 15 bases between. The CDR3 contains 14 residues. Germline CDR1 and CDR2: SQVTM and ANQGSEA. Full variable domain (remainder filled in from reference TRBV29-1 and TRBJ1-1): SAVISQKPSRDICQRGTSLTIQCQVDSQVTMMFWYRQQPGQSLTLIATANQGSEATYESGFVIDKFPISRPNLTFSTLTVSNMSPEDSSIYLCSASRGQVNTEAFFGQGTRLTVV.

This clonotype was found many times. The chain recombines TRBV28 with TRBJ2-7; D unresolved. The CDR3 is 10 amino acids. Germline CDR1 reads MDHEN; CDR2 reads SYDVKM. Between the trimmed V and J ends, which lost 6 bases and 4 bases, there was a span of 4 bases. CDR3 residues: CASSRYEQYF. The CDR3 DNA reads TGTGCCAGCAGCCGGTACGAGCAGTACTTC.

This clonotype has at least ten counts. The genes are TRBV18 and TRBJ1-4; no clear D. Germline lookup yields CDR1 KGHSH and CDR2 LQKENI. Trimming stripped 3 bases from V and 8 bases from J, with 10 bases between. The CDR3 consists of 13 residues. The CDR3 here is CASSPPDGEKLFF. DNA for the CDR3: TGTGCCAGCTCACCTCCGGACGGGGAAAAACTGTTTTTT.

Only a few counts were recorded for this clonotype. The chain recombines TRBV7-9 with TRBJ1-6, with TRBD1 matching over 7 bases. CDR1 SEHNR and CDR2 FQNEAQ come from the germline V gene (reference sequence). The CDR3 length is 15 residues. The V and J ends lost 5 bases and 5 bases, in that order; junction bases with no gene match: 6. This CDR3 reads CASSPQQGNNSPLHF. In DNA, the CDR3 is TGTGCCAGCAGCCCTCAACAGGGGAATAATTCACCCCTCCACTTT. Full variable domain (missing parts from reference TRBV7-9 and TRBJ1-6): DTGVSQNPRHKITKRGQNVTFRCDPISEHNRLYWYRQTLGQGPEFLTYFQNEAQLEKSRLLSDRFSAERPKGSFSTLEIQRTEQGDSAMYLCASSPQQGNNSPLHFGNGTRLTVT.

At least ten counts were recorded for this clonotype. The V gene is TRBV29-1, the J gene TRBJ2-1; 10 bases align to TRBD2. The CDR3 totals 13 residues. Germline V gene data show CDR1 as SQVTM and CDR2 as ANQGSEA. V shed 1 base and J 7 bases; nucleotides not matched to a gene: 1. The CDR3 loop reads CSVEGAGGNEQFF. As DNA, the CDR3 is TGCAGCGTTGAAGGAGCGGGAGGGAATGAGCAGTTCTTC.

The chain uses TRBV29-1 and TRBJ1-1; D gene ambiguous. Germline-derived CDR1 and CDR2 are SQVTM and ANQGSEA. The length of the CDR3 is 12 residues. The V end lost 1 base, the J end lost 5 bases, and 8 bases lay between the germline ends. The CDR3: CSVEGGRTEAFF. The CDR3 coding sequence is TGCAGCGTTGAAGGGGGAAGGACTGAAGCTTTCTTT.

This clonotype appeared many times. The V call is TRBV30, the J call TRBJ2-1; 7 bases are a match to TRBD2. The CDR3 has 17 residues. V trimming: 0 bases; J trimming: 5 bases; junction bases outside the gene matches: 13. CDR1 GTSNPN and CDR2 SVGIG come from the germline V gene (reference sequence). CDR3 sequence (DNA): TGTGCCTGGAGTGTGGGAAAGATTAGCGGGCCAGACAATGAGCAGTTCTTC. It encodes CAWSVGKISGPDNEQFF.

The chain employs TRBV28 and TRBJ1-1; no firm D call. The CDR3 is 12 amino acids. CDR1 and CDR2 (germline): MDHEN, SYDVKM. V lost 2 bases and J 8 bases, leaving 9 bases between the germline ends. The CDR3 nucleotides are TGTGCCAGCAGTTTACTACAAGCCGAAGCTTTCTTT. Protein sequence: CASSLLQAEAFF.

This chain uses TRBV6-5 with TRBJ2-3; no definite D call. Germline loops: CDR1 MNHEY, CDR2 SVGAGI. The CDR3 spans 14 residues. V lost 1 base to trimming and J lost 9 bases, with 14 bases between them. The CDR3 nucleotides are TGTGCCAGCAGTTACTTGCAGGAGCAAGGAACGCAGTATTTT. This gives the protein CASSYLQEQGTQYF.

In its sample, this clonotype was seen many times. This chain joins TRBV13 and TRBJ2-3; the match to TRBD2 covers 11 bases. The CDR3 runs 18 residues. J was trimmed by 1 base and V by 1 base; bases with no gene match: 7. Germline V gives CDR1 PRHDT, CDR2 FYEKMQ (reference sequence). In DNA, the CDR3 is TGTGCCAGCAGCTTAGAGGATAGCGGGAGGGACCGCACAGATACGCAGTATTTT. It encodes CASSLEDSGRDRTDTQYF.

The sample holds many counts of this clonotype. The chain couples TRBV29-1 to TRBJ2-7; D tentatively reads TRBD1 or TRBD2 (6 bases each). In germline, CDR1 is SQVTM, CDR2 ANQGSEA. V lost 4 bases and J 7 bases, leaving 20 bases between the germline ends. The CDR3 is 14 amino acids. CDR3 DNA: TGCAGCGTTGTGGGGGGCTACGCTAATGGGGAGCAGTACTTC. The encoded protein is CSVVGGYANGEQYF.

V usage is TRBV30 and J usage is TRBJ1-4; maybe TRBD1 (6 bases). The ends were cut back, 2 bases at V and 3 bases at J, with 7 bases in the middle. The germline gives CDR1 GTSNPN, CDR2 SVGIG (reference sequence). The CDR3 contains 13 residues. CDR3 nucleotides: TGTGCCTGGAGTCCAGGGGCTAATGAAAAACTGTTTTTT. This gives the protein CAWSPGANEKLFF.

The J gene is TRBJ1-1, the V gene TRBV12-3 or TRBV12-4; possibly TRBD1 for D (6 bases). The CDR3 covers 16 residues. Trimming removed 3 bases from V and 0 bases from J, with 14 bases in between. CDR3 amino acids: CASSLGRGRMNTEAFF. The CDR3 nucleotides read TGTGCCAGCAGTTTGGGCAGGGGTCGCATGAACACTGAAGCTTTCTTT.

This clonotype was detected a few times. This chain connects TRBV19 to TRBJ2-6, with 7 positions matching TRBD2. V was pared by 3 bases and J by 2 bases, with 1 base of the junction left unmatched. The CDR3 has 15 amino acids. Per germline, CDR1 LNHDA and CDR2 SQIVND (reference sequence). CDR3 protein: CASSIGGTGANVLTF. As DNA, the CDR3 is TGTGCCAGTAGTATCGGGGGGACTGGGGCCAACGTCCTGACTTTC.

The chain uses TRBV5-1 and TRBJ1-2, with 10 bases matching TRBD1. The CDR3 runs to 17 residues. Trimming cost V 0 bases and J 2 bases; bases outside gene matches: 7. CDR1 and CDR2 (germline): SGHRS, YFSETQ. CDR3 amino acids: CASSLVGTGAVNYGYTF. The CDR3 DNA follows: TGCGCCAGCAGCTTGGTAGGGACAGGGGCCGTAAACTATGGCTACACCTTC.

This chain connects TRBV29-1 to TRBJ1-6, with a tentative D call TRBD1 (6 bases). Trimming cost V 7 bases and J 5 bases, with 15 bases left between them. The CDR3 runs to 14 residues. The germline V gene has CDR1 SQVTM and CDR2 ANQGSEA. CDR3 region: CSAQQGGNNSPLHF. As DNA, the CDR3 is TGCAGCGCTCAACAGGGCGGGAATAATTCACCCCTCCACTTT.

The chain couples TRBV12-3 or TRBV12-4 to TRBJ2-7; TRBD1 agrees at 12 bases. There are 14 residues in the CDR3. J gave up 6 bases and V 6 bases, and 6 bases lay outside the gene matches. The CDR3 coding sequence is TGTGCCAGCAGCCCGGGACAGGGGGCTGCCGAGCAGTACTTC. This codes for CASSPGQGAAEQYF.

This clonotype showed up many times. The CDR3 protein is CASSFIGGSSYNEQFF. The CDR3 DNA follows: TGTGCCAGCAGCTTTATAGGCGGGAGCTCCTACAATGAGCAGTTCTTC. This chain joins TRBV11-2 and TRBJ2-1; 7 bases agree with TRBD2. The CDR3 extends over 16 amino acids. Germline V gives CDR1 SGHAT, CDR2 FQNNGV. V lost 3 bases to trimming and J lost 0 bases; unmatched junction nucleotides: 5.

This clonotype has more than one count but fewer than ten. At one end, the junction sequence differs from germline, possibly due to a read error. V is TRBV29-1 and J is TRBJ2-3; D could derive from TRBD1 or TRBD2 (6 bases each). The CDR3 covers 14 residues. Germline V gives CDR1 SQVTM, CDR2 ANQGSEA. This chain's CDR3 is CSVGGGISTDTQYF. The DNA of the CDR3 is TGCAGCGTTGGAGGGGGGATCAGCACGGATACGCAGTATTTT.

The chain uses TRBV20-1 and TRBJ2-1, with 9 bases lining up with TRBD1. J lost 0 bases, V lost 6 bases, and 6 bases had no gene match. The CDR3 is made up of 15 amino acids. Looked up from germline, CDR1 is DFQATT and CDR2 is SNEGSKA (reference sequence). CDR3 loop: CSASGQGSSYNEQFF. The DNA for the CDR3 is TGCAGTGCCTCCGGACAGGGGAGCTCCTACAATGAGCAGTTCTTC.

This clonotype was observed many times. The rearrangement uses TRBV12-5 and TRBJ1-1, with 10 bases aligning to TRBD1. V shed 3 bases and J 7 bases; nucleotides not matched to a gene: 8. Germline V gene data show CDR1 as LGHNT and CDR2 as FRNRAP. The CDR3 covers 15 residues. CDR3 in amino acids: CASGLDRGQLFEAFF. The CDR3 DNA follows: TGTGCTAGTGGTTTAGACAGGGGGCAGTTGTTTGAAGCTTTCTTT.

This clonotype showed up many times. The V call is TRBV7-3, the J call TRBJ1-6, with D maybe TRBD1 (5 bases). Germline V gene lookup returns CDR1 SGHTA and CDR2 FQGTGA. The V gene lost 10 bases and the J gene lost 7 bases, with 14 bases spanning the gap. The CDR3 spans 13 residues. The chain's CDR3 is CATRDSLNSPLHF. DNA of the CDR3: TGTGCCACCCGGGACTCCCTAAATTCACCCCTCCACTTT.